What follows describes a single T cell receptor beta chain. As yet, its antigen is unknown. The J segment lost 4 bases and the V segment lost 0 bases, leaving 1 base of the junction unmatched. Per the germline V gene, CDR1 is SGDLS and CDR2 is YYNGEE. The CDR3 runs to 14 residues. This sample is drawn from a study of cytomegalovirus exposure and HLA in healthy donors. The table came from immunoSEQ multiplex PCR; TCRdb's copy has only in-frame clones and leaves some out. The data contain roughly 65,000 clones, approximately 93% of them singletons. Study results and limitations: A subsequent analysis found that TCR clusters from the first cohort also tended to co-occur in the 120 or so validation repertoires, with less than 95% of cluster scores above 0.

The origin of this receptor is a man aged 18 to 30 in good health and CMV-seropositive. The sequencing input was PBMCs. The genes are TRBV9 and TRBJ1-5; 7 bases are a match to TRBD1. For the CDR3, the DNA is TGTGCCAGCAGCGTAGCAGGGGGGAATCAGCCCCAGCATTTT. It codes for CASSVAGGNQPQHF.